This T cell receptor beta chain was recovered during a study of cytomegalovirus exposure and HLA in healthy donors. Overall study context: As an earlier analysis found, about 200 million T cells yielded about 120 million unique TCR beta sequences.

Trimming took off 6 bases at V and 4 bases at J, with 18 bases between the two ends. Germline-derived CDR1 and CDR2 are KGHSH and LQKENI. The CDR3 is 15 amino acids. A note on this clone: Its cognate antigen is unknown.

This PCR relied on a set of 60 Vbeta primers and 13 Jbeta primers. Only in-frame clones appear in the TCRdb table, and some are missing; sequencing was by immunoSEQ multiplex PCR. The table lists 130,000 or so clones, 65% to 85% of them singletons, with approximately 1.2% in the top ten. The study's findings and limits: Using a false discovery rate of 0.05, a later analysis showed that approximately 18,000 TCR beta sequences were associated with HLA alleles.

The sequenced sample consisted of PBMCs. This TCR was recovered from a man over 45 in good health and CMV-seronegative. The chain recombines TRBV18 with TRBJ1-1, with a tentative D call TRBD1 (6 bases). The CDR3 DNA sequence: TGTGCCAGCTCTATAGGGGGGGCTTTGAGCACTGAAGCTTTCTTT. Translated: CASSIGGALSTEAFF.